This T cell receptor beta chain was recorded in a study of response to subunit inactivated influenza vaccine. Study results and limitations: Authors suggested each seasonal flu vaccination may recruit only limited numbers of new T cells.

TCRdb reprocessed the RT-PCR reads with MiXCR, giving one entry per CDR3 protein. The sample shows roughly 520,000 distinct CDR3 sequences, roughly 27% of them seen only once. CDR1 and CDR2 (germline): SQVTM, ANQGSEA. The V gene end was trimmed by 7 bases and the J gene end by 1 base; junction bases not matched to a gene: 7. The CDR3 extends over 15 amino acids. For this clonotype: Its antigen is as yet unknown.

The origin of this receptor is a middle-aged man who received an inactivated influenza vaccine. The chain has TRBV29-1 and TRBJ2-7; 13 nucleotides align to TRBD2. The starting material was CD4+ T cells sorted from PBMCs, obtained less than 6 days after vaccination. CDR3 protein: CSASQGLAGSYEQYF. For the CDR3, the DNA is TGCAGCGCTTCCCAGGGACTAGCGGGATCCTACGAGCAGTACTTC.